The subject of this entry is one T cell receptor (beta chain). Its antigen is not known. The data were obtained in a study of cytomegalovirus exposure and HLA in healthy donors. General observations from the study: Confirmation in vitro established that a few CMV-associated chains were specific for CMV antigens.

The method was immunoSEQ multiplex PCR; TCRdb's version includes in-frame clones alone and lacks a portion of them. The top ten hold more than 1% of the sample, which has about 58,000 clones, over 85% seen once. A roughly 120-subject validation cohort, separate from the approximately 670-subject first cohort, supplied the donors. CDR1 and CDR2 from the germline V gene are SGHKS and YYEKEE (reference sequence). The CDR3 consists of 15 residues. V lost 4 bases and J 6 bases, leaving 20 bases between the germline ends. The source of this sequence is a man younger than 30 in good health and CMV-seronegative. The chain couples TRBV5-5 to TRBJ2-7; D perhaps matches TRBD1 (5 bases). Sequences were obtained from PBMCs. CDR3 DNA: TGTGCCAGCAGCCAAACTACAGGAAACTACGTCGAGCAGTACTTC. Translating it yields CASSQTTGNYVEQYF.